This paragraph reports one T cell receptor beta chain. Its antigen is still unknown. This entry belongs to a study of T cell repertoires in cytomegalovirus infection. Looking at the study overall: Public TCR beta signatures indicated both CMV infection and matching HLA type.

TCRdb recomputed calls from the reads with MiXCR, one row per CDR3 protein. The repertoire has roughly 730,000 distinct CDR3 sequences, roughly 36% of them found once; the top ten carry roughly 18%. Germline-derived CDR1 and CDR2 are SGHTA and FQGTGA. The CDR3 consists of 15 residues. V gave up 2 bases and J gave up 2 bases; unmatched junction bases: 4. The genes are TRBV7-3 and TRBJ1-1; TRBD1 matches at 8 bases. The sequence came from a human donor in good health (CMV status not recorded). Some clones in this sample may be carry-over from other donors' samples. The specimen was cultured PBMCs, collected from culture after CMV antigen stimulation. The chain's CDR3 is CASSLVTGVNTEAFF. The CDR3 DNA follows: TGTGCCAGCAGCTTAGTGACAGGGGTTAACACTGAAGCTTTCTTT.